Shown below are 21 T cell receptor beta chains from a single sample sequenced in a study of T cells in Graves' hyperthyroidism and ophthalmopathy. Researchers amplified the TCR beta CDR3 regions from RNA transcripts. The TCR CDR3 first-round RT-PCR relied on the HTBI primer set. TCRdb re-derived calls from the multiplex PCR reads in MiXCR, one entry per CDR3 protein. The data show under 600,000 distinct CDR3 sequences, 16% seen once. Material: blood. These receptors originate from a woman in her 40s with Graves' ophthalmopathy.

CDR3 nucleotides: TGTGCCAGCAGTACGGACAGGTTTTCCTACGAGCAGTACTTC. It specifies CASSTDRFSYEQYF. V usage is TRBV6-1 and J usage is TRBJ2-7, with 7 bases lining up with TRBD1. Germline CDR1 MNHNS, CDR2 SASEGT. CDR3 length equals 14 residues. J was trimmed by 1 base and V by 5 bases; bases with no gene match: 5.

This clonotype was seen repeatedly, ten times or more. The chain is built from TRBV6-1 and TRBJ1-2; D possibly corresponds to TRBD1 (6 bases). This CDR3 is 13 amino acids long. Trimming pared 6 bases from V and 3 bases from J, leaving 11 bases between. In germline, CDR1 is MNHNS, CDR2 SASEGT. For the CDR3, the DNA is TGTGCCAGCAGCGCACAGGGCGACTATGGCTACACCTTC. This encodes CASSAQGDYGYTF.

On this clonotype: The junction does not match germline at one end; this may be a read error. The CDR3 DNA follows: TGTGCCGGCAGCCAATTTTACAATGAGCAGTTCTTC. This sequence encodes CAGSQFYNEQFF. The V gene is TRBV3-1, the J gene TRBJ2-1; no definite D call. Germline loops: CDR1 LGHDT, CDR2 YNNKEL (reference sequence). This CDR3 comprises 12 residues.

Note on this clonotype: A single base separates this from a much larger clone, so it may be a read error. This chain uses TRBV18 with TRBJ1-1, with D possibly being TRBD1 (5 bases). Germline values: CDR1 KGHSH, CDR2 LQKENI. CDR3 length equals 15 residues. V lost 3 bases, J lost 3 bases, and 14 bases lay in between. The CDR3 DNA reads TGTGCCAGCTCACCTGGGGGTAAAAAGGACACTGAAGCTTTCTTT. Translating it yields CASSPGGKKDTEAFF.

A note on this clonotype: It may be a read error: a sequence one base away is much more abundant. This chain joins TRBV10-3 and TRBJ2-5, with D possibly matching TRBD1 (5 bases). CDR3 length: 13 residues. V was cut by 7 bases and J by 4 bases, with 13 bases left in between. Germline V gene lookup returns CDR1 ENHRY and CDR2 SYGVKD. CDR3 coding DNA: TGTGCCATCAATGGGCGTGGGGCAGAGACCCAGTACTTC. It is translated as CAINGRGAETQYF.

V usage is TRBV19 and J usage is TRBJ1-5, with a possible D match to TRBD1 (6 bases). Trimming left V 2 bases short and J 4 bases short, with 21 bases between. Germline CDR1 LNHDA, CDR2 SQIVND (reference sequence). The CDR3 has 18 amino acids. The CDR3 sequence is CASSIRGTRTDTNQPQHF. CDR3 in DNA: TGTGCCAGTAGTATAAGGGGGACACGAACGGACACAAATCAGCCCCAGCATTTT.

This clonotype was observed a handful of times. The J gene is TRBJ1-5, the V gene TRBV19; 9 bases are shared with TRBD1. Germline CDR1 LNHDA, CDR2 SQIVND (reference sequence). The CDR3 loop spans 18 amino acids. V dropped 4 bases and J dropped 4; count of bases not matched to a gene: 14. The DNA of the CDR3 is TGTGCCAGTAGTACTGGGACAGGGCTGGGTATATTGAATCAGCCCCAGCATTTT. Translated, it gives CASSTGTGLGILNQPQHF.

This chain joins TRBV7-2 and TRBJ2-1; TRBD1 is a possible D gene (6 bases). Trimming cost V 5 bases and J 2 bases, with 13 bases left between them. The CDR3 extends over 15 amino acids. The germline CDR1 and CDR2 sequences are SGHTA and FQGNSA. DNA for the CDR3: TGTGCCAGCAGCACCGGGACACAAACCTACAATGAGCAGTTCTTC. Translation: CASSTGTQTYNEQFF. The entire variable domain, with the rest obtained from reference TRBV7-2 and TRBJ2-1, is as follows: GAGVSQSPSNKVTEKGKDVELRCDPISGHTALYWYRQSLGQGLEFLIYFQGNSAPDKSGLPSDRFSAERTGGSVSTLTIQRTQQEDSAVYLCASSTGTQTYNEQFFGPGTRLTVL.

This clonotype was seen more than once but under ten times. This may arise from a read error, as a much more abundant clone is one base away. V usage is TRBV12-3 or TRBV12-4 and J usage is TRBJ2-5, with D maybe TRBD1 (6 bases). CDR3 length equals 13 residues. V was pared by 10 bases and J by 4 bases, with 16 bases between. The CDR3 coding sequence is TGTGCCAACACCGAGGCAGGGGTAGAGACCCAGTACTTC. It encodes CANTEAGVETQYF.

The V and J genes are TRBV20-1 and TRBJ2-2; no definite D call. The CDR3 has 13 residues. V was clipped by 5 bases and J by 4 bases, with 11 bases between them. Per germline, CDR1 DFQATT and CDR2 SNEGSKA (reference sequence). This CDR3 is CSAGALSTGELFF. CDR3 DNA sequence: TGCAGTGCTGGCGCACTGAGCACCGGGGAGCTGTTTTTT.

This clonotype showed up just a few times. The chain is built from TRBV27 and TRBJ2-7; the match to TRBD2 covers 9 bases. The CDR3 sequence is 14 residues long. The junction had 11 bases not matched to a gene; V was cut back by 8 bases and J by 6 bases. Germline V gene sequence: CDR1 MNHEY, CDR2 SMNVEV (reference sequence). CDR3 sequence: CASLKAGRGGEQYF. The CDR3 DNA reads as TGTGCCAGCCTGAAAGCCGGGCGGGGGGGCGAGCAGTACTTC.

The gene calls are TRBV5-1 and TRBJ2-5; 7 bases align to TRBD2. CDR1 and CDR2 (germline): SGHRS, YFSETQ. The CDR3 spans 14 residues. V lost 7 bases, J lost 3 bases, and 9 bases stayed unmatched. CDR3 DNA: TGCGCCAGCTGCACCGGGACTAACGAAGAGACCCAGTACTTC. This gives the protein CASCTGTNEETQYF. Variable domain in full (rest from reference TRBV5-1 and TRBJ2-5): KAGVTQTPRYLIKTRGQQVTLSCSPISGHRSVSWYQQTPGQGLQFLFEYFSETQRNKGNFPGRFSGRQFSNSRSEMNVSTLELGDSALYLCASCTGTNEETQYFGPGTRLLVL.

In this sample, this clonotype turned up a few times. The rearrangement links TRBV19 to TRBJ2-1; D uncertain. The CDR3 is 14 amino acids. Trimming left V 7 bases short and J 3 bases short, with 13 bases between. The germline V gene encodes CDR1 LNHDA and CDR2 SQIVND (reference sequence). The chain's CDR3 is CASMVGSNYNEQFF. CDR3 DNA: TGTGCCAGTATGGTGGGTAGCAACTACAATGAGCAGTTCTTC.

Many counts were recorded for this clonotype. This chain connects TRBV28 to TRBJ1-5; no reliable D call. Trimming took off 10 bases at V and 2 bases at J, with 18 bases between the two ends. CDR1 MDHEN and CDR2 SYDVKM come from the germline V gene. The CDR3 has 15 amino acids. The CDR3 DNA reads TGTGCCACCGAAAGAAAGGGTTGGCGCAATCAGCCCCAGCATTTT. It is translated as CATERKGWRNQPQHF.

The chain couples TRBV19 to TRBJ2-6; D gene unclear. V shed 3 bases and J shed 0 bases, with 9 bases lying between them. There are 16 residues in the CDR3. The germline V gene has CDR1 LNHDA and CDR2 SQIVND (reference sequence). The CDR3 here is CASSIARSSGANVLTF. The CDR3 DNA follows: TGTGCCAGTAGTATTGCTCGCTCCTCTGGGGCCAACGTCCTGACTTTC.

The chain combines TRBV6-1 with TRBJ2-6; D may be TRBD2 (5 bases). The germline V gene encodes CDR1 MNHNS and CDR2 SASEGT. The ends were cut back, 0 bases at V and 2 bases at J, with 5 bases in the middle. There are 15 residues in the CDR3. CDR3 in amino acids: CASSEAGAGANVLTF. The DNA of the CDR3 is TGTGCCAGCAGTGAAGCCGGGGCTGGGGCCAACGTCCTGACTTTC.

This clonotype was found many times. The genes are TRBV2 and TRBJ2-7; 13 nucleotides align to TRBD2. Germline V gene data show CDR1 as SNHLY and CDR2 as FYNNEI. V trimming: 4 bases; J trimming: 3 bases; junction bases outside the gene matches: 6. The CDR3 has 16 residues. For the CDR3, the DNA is TGTGCCAGCAGTGGAACCGGGACTAGCGGGAACTACGAGCAGTACTTC. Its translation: CASSGTGTSGNYEQYF.

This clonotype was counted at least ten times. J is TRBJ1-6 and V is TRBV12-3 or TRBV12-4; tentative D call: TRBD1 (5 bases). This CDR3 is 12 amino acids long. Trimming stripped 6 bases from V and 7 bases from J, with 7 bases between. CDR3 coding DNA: TGTGCCAGCAGAAGACAGAATTCACCCCTCCACTTT. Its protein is CASRRQNSPLHF.

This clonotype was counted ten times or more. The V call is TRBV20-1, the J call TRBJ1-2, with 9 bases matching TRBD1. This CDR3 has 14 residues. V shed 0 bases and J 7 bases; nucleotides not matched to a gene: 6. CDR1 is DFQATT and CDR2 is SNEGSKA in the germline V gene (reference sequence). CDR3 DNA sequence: TGCAGTGCTAGAGATTGGGGACAGGGTCTTGGCTACACCTTC. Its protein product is CSARDWGQGLGYTF.

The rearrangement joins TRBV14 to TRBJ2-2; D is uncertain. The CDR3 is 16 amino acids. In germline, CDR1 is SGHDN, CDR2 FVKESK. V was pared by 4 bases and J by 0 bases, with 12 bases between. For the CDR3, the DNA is TGTGCCAGCAGCCCCTTCGGCAGTACGAACACCGGGGAGCTGTTTTTT. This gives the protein CASSPFGSTNTGELFF.

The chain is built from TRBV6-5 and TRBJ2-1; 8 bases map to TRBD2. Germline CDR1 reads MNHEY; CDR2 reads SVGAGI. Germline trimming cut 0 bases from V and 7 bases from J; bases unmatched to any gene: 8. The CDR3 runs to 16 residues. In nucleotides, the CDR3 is TGTGCCAGCAGTTACTCGTCGGCGGGGGGTAAAAATGAGCAGTTCTTC. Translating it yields CASSYSSAGGKNEQFF.